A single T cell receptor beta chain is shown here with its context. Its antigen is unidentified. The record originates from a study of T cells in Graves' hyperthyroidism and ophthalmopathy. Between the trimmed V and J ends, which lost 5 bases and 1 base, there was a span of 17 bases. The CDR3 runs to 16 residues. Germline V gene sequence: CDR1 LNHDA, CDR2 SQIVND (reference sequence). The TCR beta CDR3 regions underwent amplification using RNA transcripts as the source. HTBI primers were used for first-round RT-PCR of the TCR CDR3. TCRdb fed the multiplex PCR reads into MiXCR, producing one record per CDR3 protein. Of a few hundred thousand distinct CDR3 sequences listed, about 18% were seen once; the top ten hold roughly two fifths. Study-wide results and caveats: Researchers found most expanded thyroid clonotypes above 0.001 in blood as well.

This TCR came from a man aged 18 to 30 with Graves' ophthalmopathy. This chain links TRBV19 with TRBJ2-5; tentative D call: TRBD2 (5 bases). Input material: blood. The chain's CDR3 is CASSPRRGIGQETQYF. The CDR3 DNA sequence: TGTGCCAGTAGTCCCCGTCGAGGGATCGGCCAAGAGACCCAGTACTTC.